Reported below is one T cell receptor beta chain. Amplification of TCR alpha and beta CDR3 regions from RNA used iRepertoire nested multiplex PCR. TCRdb reprocessed the multiplex PCR reads with MiXCR, giving one entry per CDR3 protein. The data hold more than 85,000 distinct CDR3 sequences, with less than 30% observed a single time. This entry comes from a study of glioma-infiltrating T cells. CDR1 and CDR2 (germline): DFQATT, SNEGSKA (reference sequence). The ends lost 0 bases at V and 3 bases at J; junction bases unmatched: 10. The CDR3 runs 16 residues. V usage is TRBV20-1 and J usage is TRBJ2-7; 8 bases fit TRBD2. The sample comprised glioma tissue, nonneoplastic brain tissue, or PBMCs (not recorded which). The TCR originated in a human donor with low-grade glioma or glioblastoma, undergoing nonglioma brain surgery, or in good health (not recorded which). The chain's CDR3 is CSARDSVEAGVYEQYF. The CDR3 DNA sequence: TGCAGTGCTAGAGACTCTGTAGAAGCGGGGGTCTACGAGCAGTACTTC.